The rows below give T cell receptor beta chains drawn from one sample of a study of long-term antiretroviral therapy in people with HIV. Repertoires were generated with immunoSEQ multiplex PCR, while TCRdb's copy carries only in-frame clones and drops some. This table has 15,000 to 20,000 clones, roughly 80% appearing once. The input for sequencing was unsorted PBMCs, taken 0.9 years after starting antiretroviral therapy. These receptors came from a man younger than 30 with HIV. Each CDR3 is given with its conserved first and last residue. The D gene is left open where the match is weak. For some rows the clone size is stated as once, few or many, or as a class when expanded; others skip it.

clone size	CDR3 length	V gene	D gene	J gene	CDR3 protein	CDR3 DNA
.	12	TRBV9	.	TRBJ1-5	CASSLGDQPQHF	TGTGCCAGCAGTTTGGGGGATCAGCCCCAGCATTTT
.	16	TRBV5-1	TRBD1	TRBJ1-3	CASSVDRQLSGNTIYF	TGCGCCAGCAGCGTGGACAGGCAACTCTCTGGAAACACCATATATTTT
few	15	TRBV29-1	TRBD1	TRBJ1-2	CSVDQGAKANYGYTF	TGCAGCGTTGACCAGGGGGCGAAAGCTAACTATGGCTACACCTTC
.	15	TRBV19	TRBD1	TRBJ2-1	CASTSGTGFSNEQFF	TGTGCCAGTACCTCCGGGACAGGGTTTTCCAATGAGCAGTTCTTC
.	14	TRBV2	TRBD1	TRBJ2-2	CAIPGQGGTGELFF	TGTGCCATACCGGGACAGGGGGGCACCGGGGAGCTGTTTTTT
.	14	TRBV9	TRBD1	TRBJ2-1	CASSGTGNSNEQFF	TGTGCCAGCAGCGGGACAGGGAACTCTAATGAGCAGTTCTTC
.	14	TRBV6-4	TRBD2	TRBJ2-1	CASSDGGGGDPQFF	TGTGCCAGCAGTGACGGGGGCGGGGGGGATCCGCAGTTCTTC
.	14	TRBV5-4	.	TRBJ1-6	CASSRKWGDSPLHF	TGTGCCAGCAGCCGCAAGTGGGGTGATTCACCCCTCCACTTT
.	14	TRBV5-5	.	TRBJ2-7	CASSEKRFPYEQYF	TGTGCCAGCAGCGAGAAGAGATTTCCCTACGAGCAGTACTTC
.	15	TRBV5-8	.	TRBJ1-3	CASSLGVRFGNTIYF	TGTGCCAGCAGCTTGGGAGTGAGATTTGGAAACACCATATATTTT
.	17	TRBV10-2	TRBD2	TRBJ2-2	CASKRTSGGMNTGELFF	TGCGCCAGCAAACGGACTAGCGGGGGGATGAACACCGGGGAGCTGTTTTTT
.	14	TRBV5-6	.	TRBJ2-3	CASSLDGGGDTQYF	TGTGCCAGCAGCTTGGATGGAGGGGGAGATACGCAGTATTTT
once	15	TRBV6-6	TRBD1	TRBJ2-3	CASSPRGQGIDTQYF	TGTGCCAGCAGTCCGAGGGGACAGGGGATCGATACGCAGTATTTT
.	15	TRBV29-1	.	TRBJ1-1	CSVEVGRARVTEAFF	TGCAGCGTTGAAGTTGGCAGGGCAAGGGTCACTGAAGCTTTCTTT
.	14	TRBV4-2	.	TRBJ1-1	CASSQDSGNTEAFF	TGTGCCAGCAGCCAAGATTCAGGGAACACTGAAGCTTTCTTT
.	15	TRBV5-1	TRBD1	TRBJ1-4	CASSSSPGTGVKLFF	TGCGCCAGCAGCTCCAGTCCCGGGACAGGGGTCAAACTGTTTTTT
.	16	TRBV7-9	TRBD1	TRBJ1-2	CASSLADRAETYGYTF	TGTGCCAGCAGCTTAGCGGACAGGGCCGAGACGTATGGCTACACCTTC
.	13	TRBV19	TRBD1	TRBJ2-5	CASSPDREKTQYF	TGTGCCAGTAGCCCAGACAGGGAAAAGACCCAGTACTTC
.	18	TRBV6-4	TRBD2	TRBJ2-3	CASSDAGTSGGGTDTQYF	TGTGCCAGCAGTGACGCTGGGACTAGCGGGGGGGGCACAGATACGCAGTATTTT
.	17	TRBV7-6	TRBD2	TRBJ2-3	CASSPRTSGGLTDTQYF	TGTGCCAGCAGCCCCCGGACTAGCGGGGGCCTCACAGATACGCAGTATTTT
.	16	TRBV19	TRBD1	TRBJ1-6	CASAGQGVSYNSPLHF	TGTGCCAGTGCCGGACAGGGGGTTTCCTATAATTCACCCCTCCACTTT
once	14	TRBV27	.	TRBJ2-5	CASSLLTEKETQYF	TGTGCCAGCAGTTTATTGACGGAGAAAGAGACCCAGTACTTC
.	15	TRBV25-1	TRBD2	TRBJ2-5	CASSDGGGAPETQYF	TGTGCCAGCAGTGATGGCGGGGGGGCCCCCGAGACCCAGTACTTC
.	12	TRBV28	.	TRBJ2-1	CASTTLNNEQFF	TGTGCCAGCACAACTTTAAACAATGAGCAGTTCTTC
.	16	TRBV6-1	.	TRBJ1-5	CASSDSNLATNQPQHF	TGTGCCAGCAGTGATAGTAACCTAGCCACGAATCAGCCCCAGCATTTT